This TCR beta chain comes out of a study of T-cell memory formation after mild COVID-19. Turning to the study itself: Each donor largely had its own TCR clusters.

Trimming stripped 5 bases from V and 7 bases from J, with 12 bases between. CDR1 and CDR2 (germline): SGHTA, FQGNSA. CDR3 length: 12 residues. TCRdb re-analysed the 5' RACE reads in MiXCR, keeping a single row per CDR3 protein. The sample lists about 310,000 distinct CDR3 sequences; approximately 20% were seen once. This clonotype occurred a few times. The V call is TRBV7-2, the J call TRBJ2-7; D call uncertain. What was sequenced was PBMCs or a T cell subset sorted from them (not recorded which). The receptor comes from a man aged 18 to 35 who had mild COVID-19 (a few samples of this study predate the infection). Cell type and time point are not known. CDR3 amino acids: CASSPRVMEQYF. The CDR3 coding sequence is TGTGCCAGCAGCCCCCGGGTCATGGAGCAGTACTTC.